The present T cell receptor (beta chain) was sequenced within a study of blood T cell repertoires in COVID-19. Overall study context: Samples representing acute and convalescent COVID-19 were sourced from the United States, Italy and Spain. T cells, B-cell-depleted T cells, or PBMCs provided the cDNA or gDNA that served as material.

This clone occurred once. In the authors' workflow: Amplified reference gene primers provided the basis for estimating nucleated cell counts. The assay was immunoSEQ multiplex PCR, and TCRdb's table has in-frame clones only and misses some. The D gene and trimming were derived from the DNA, and the V and J assignments and clone size from that table. This sample carries more than 120,000 clones, approximately 89% of them seen once, and the ten largest clones take around 1.5%. V was cut by 7 bases and J by 3 bases, with 15 bases left in between. The CDR3 is 14 amino acids. Germline-derived CDR1 and CDR2 are SGHRS and YFSETQ.

This receptor was obtained from a human donor in a cohort sampled during active COVID-19. The chain has TRBV5-1 and TRBJ2-3; possibly TRBD1 for D (6 bases). Source material: peripheral blood. The CDR3 spells CASGLAGATDTQYF. The DNA of the CDR3 is TGCGCCAGCGGATTGGCAGGGGCGACAGATACGCAGTATTTT. Full variable domain (rest looked up from reference TRBV5-1 and TRBJ2-3): KAGVTQTPRYLIKTRGQQVTLSCSPISGHRSVSWYQQTPGQGLQFLFEYFSETQRNKGNFPGRFSGRQFSNSRSEMNVSTLELGDSALYLCASGLAGATDTQYFGPGTRLTVL.